The source of this TCR beta chain is a study of blood T cells in healthy people across ages. The germline CDR1 and CDR2 sequences are SQVTM and ANQGSEA. The CDR3 totals 16 residues. V lost 7 bases to trimming and J lost 2 bases, with 21 bases between them. Sample-barcoded 5' priming and a J-beta primer mix drove a second PCR of about 6 to 12 cycles. MiXCR, applied by TCRdb to the 5' RACE reads, yields one record per CDR3 protein. The data show fewer than 1,200,000 distinct CDR3 sequences, approximately 25% seen once. These data also formed part of another study, on T cells of mothers and their children.

This sequence originates from a girl aged 2-9 years in good health. The chain links TRBV29-1 to TRBJ2-1, with D possibly being TRBD2 (5 bases). The sample consisted of blood. As DNA, the CDR3 is TGCAGCGCCATCTCCCCCTTAGCGACCACCTACAATGAGCAGTTCTTC. This codes for CSAISPLATTYNEQFF.